This T cell receptor (beta chain) was recovered during a study of circulating and synovial CD4+ cells in juvenile arthritis. Data came from immunoSEQ multiplex PCR; TCRdb stores just in-frame clones and leaves some out. This sample has some 30,000 clones; over 85% occur once, and the top ten carry 2.9%. V was pared by 4 bases and J by 2 bases, with 10 bases of the junction left unmatched. CDR3 length: 16 amino acids. The germline gives CDR1 KGHSH, CDR2 LQKENI. The sequence was collected from a human donor with juvenile idiopathic arthritis. The sequencing input was CD4+ T cells from blood. The chain employs TRBV18 and TRBJ2-5; TRBD1 matches 7 bases. The CDR3 spells CASSLVTGTAQETQYF. Here the CDR3 DNA reads TGTGCCAGCTCACTCGTTACCGGGACAGCTCAAGAGACCCAGTACTTC.